Listed below are T cell receptor beta chains from one sample, sequenced in a study of T cells in Graves' hyperthyroidism and ophthalmopathy. TCRdb re-derived calls from the multiplex PCR reads in MiXCR, one entry per CDR3 protein. Here the sample spans some 380,000 distinct CDR3 sequences, roughly 14% being singletons. The sequenced sample was blood. The receptor set was obtained from a man aged 30-40 years with Graves' hyperthyroidism that later progressed to Graves' ophthalmopathy. The CDR3 runs from the conserved cysteine through the conserved F or W. A D gene is named only where the DNA matches it firmly. Some rows mark clone size as missing; the rest say once, few, many or name a class of expanded clone.

>TRBV3-1|many|NA|TRBJ1-1
CASSHSAVTEAFF
TGTGCCAGCAGCCACTCGGCGGTGACTGAAGCTTTCTTT
>TRBV28|few|TRBD1|TRBJ1-2
CASSSHSGGGFYGYTF
TGTGCCAGCAGTTCCCATAGTGGAGGGGGCTTCTATGGCTACACCTTC
>TRBV10-3|few|NA|TRBJ2-5
CAISWTDQETQYF
TGTGCCATCAGTTGGACAGACCAAGAGACCCAGTACTTC
>TRBV20-1|many|TRBD2|TRBJ2-3
CSARGTSGVDTQYF
TGCAGTGCTAGAGGGACTAGCGGGGTTGATACGCAGTATTTT
>TRBV6-1|many|NA|TRBJ1-1
CASSERHLNTEAFF
TGTGCCAGCAGTGAACGGCACCTGAACACTGAAGCTTTCTTT
>TRBV20-1|NA|TRBD2|TRBJ2-3
CSARDRGGGDTQYF
TGCAGTGCTAGAGATCGGGGGGGTGGAGATACGCAGTATTTT
>TRBV20-1|many|NA|TRBJ2-7
CSALGPYEQYF
TGCAGTGCCCTGGGCCCATACGAGCAGTACTTC
>TRBV11-3|many|TRBD1|TRBJ2-7
CASSFPSRDRSYEQYF
TGTGCCAGCAGCTTCCCATCCCGGGACAGGTCCTACGAGCAGTACTTC
>TRBV12-3/TRBV12-4|many|TRBD2|TRBJ2-5
CASSGTSKETQYF
TGTGCCAGCAGTGGGACTAGCAAAGAGACCCAGTACTTC
>TRBV5-5|many|TRBD1|TRBJ1-5
CASSSDRLDNQPQHF
TGTGCCAGCAGCTCGGACAGGTTAGACAATCAGCCCCAGCATTTT
>TRBV11-3|many|NA|TRBJ1-1
CASSQGFSEAFF
TGTGCCAGCAGCCAGGGGTTCAGTGAAGCTTTCTTT
>TRBV19|NA|NA|TRBJ2-6
CASGPTSGANVLTF
TGTGCCAGTGGACCGACCTCTGGGGCCAACGTCCTGACTTTC
>TRBV25-1|NA|TRBD1|TRBJ1-2
CASSDWDDRGGGYTF
TGTGCCAGCAGTGACTGGGACGACAGGGGCGGGGGCTACACCTTC
>TRBV28|many|NA|TRBJ2-7
CASSLGEPYEQYF
TGTGCCAGCAGTTTAGGGGAACCCTACGAGCAGTACTTC
>TRBV6-1|many|NA|TRBJ1-1
CASSGDQVDAFF
TGTGCCAGCAGTGGCGATCAGGTCGATGCTTTCTTT
>TRBV19|NA|TRBD2|TRBJ2-1
CASSIGGGLRVPYNEQFF
TGTGCCAGTAGTATTGGGGGGGGTCTCAGGGTGCCCTACAATGAGCAGTTCTTC
>TRBV18|NA|NA|TRBJ1-2
CASSPIRTLGDGYTF
TGTGCCAGCTCACCCATTAGGACGTTAGGAGATGGCTACACCTTC
>TRBV7-9|many|TRBD2|TRBJ2-7
CASSLIPGTSGNYEQYF
TGTGCCAGCAGCTTAATCCCCGGGACTAGCGGGAACTACGAGCAGTACTTC
>TRBV5-1|many|NA|TRBJ2-2
CASSLSTPGTGELFF
TGCGCCAGCAGCTTGTCGACCCCTGGGACCGGGGAGCTGTTTTTT
>TRBV7-9|many|TRBD2|TRBJ2-5
CASSSQRGGETQYF
TGTGCCAGCAGCTCACAGCGGGGGGGGGAGACCCAGTACTTC
>TRBV9|NA|NA|TRBJ1-1
CASSPREGNTEAFF
TGTGCCAGCAGCCCCCGTGAAGGGAACACTGAAGCTTTCTTT
>TRBV18|NA|NA|TRBJ2-7
CASSLGFIYEQYF
TGTGCCAGCTCACTCGGATTTATCTACGAGCAGTACTTC